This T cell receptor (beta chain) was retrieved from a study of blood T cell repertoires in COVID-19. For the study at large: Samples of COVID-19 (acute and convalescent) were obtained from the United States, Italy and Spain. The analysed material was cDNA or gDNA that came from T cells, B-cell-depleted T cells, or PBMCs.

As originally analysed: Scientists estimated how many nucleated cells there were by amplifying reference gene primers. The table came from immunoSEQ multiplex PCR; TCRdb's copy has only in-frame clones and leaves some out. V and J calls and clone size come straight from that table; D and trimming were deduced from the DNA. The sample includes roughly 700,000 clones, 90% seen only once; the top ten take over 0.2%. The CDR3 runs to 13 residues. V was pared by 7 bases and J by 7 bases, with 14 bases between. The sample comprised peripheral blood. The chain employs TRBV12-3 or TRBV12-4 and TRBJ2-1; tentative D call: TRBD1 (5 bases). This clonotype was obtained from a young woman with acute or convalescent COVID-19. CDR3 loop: CASNKDSTNEQFF. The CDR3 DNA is TGTGCCAGCAACAAAGACAGTACTAATGAGCAGTTCTTC.